Below, 24 T cell receptor beta chains from the same sample are listed, as sequenced in a study of blood T cell repertoires in COVID-19. Some clones are missing from TCRdb's copy, which holds only in-frame ones; the method was immunoSEQ multiplex PCR. Altogether around 280,000 clones are present, around 88% being singletons, with the ten largest covering about 2.2%. Sequenced material: peripheral blood. All receptors derive from a woman between 25 and 40 years old who had recovered from COVID-19.

With regard to this clone: Other DNA sequences in this specimen translate into the identical CDR3. This rearrangement joins TRBV5-1 to TRBJ2-3, with D possibly being TRBD1 (5 bases). CDR1 SGHRS and CDR2 YFSETQ come from the germline V gene. The CDR3 has 15 residues. Deletions cut 2 bases from V and 1 base from J, with 11 bases between. CDR3 coding DNA: TGCGCCAGCAGCTTAAGGGGCCTAGGCACAGATACGCAGTATTTT. This codes for CASSLRGLGTDTQYF.

This clone was detected only a few times. The V call is TRBV4-3, the J call TRBJ2-2, with a weak D call TRBD2 (6 bases). There are 14 residues in the CDR3. The germline V and J ends were trimmed by 1 base and 7 bases, with 10 bases remaining between them. Germline values: CDR1 LGHNA, CDR2 YSLEER. DNA for the CDR3: TGCGCCAGCAGCCAAGCAAGGACTATCGGGGAGCTGTTTTTT. Translation gives CASSQARTIGELFF.

J is TRBJ2-5 and V is TRBV6-5; D unclear. Germline CDR1 MNHEY, CDR2 SVGAGI. The ends were cut back, 5 bases at V and 4 bases at J, with 5 bases in the middle. This CDR3 has 11 residues. The CDR3 coding sequence is TGTGCCAGCAGTCACGGAGAGACCCAGTACTTC. Residues: CASSHGETQYF.

In nucleotides, the CDR3 is TGCGCCAGCAGCCAAACCGCGCTCGCGGGTCTATACGAGCAGTACTTC. It specifies CASSQTALAGLYEQYF. The chain recombines TRBV4-1 with TRBJ2-7, with D perhaps matching TRBD2 (5 bases). Trimming cost V 2 bases and J 4 bases, with 18 bases left between them. Looked up from germline, CDR1 is MGHRA and CDR2 is YSYEKL. This CDR3 region has 16 residues.

The chain joins TRBV7-2 to TRBJ2-7; 10 nucleotides match TRBD2. The CDR3 runs to 16 residues. The germline CDR1 and CDR2 sequences are SGHTA and FQGNSA. Unmatched junction bases numbered 11, after V lost 3 bases and J lost 6 bases. CDR3 sequence reads: CASSFPGLATGSEQYF. CDR3 bases: TGTGCCAGCAGCTTCCCGGGACTAGCGACAGGCTCCGAGCAGTACTTC. Full variable domain (remainder filled in from reference TRBV7-2 and TRBJ2-7): GAGVSQSPSNKVTEKGKDVELRCDPISGHTALYWYRQSLGQGLEFLIYFQGNSAPDKSGLPSDRFSAERTGGSVSTLTIQRTQQEDSAVYLCASSFPGLATGSEQYFGPGTRLTVT.

The chain joins TRBV7-9 to TRBJ1-2; D is unresolved. V lost 6 bases and J 0 bases, leaving 8 bases between the germline ends. Germline values: CDR1 SEHNR, CDR2 FQNEAQ (reference sequence). The CDR3 has 13 amino acids. CDR3 sequence: CASSKVANYGYTF. The CDR3 DNA sequence: TGTGCCAGCAGTAAAGTAGCTAACTATGGCTACACCTTC.

In DNA form, the CDR3 reads TGTGCCAGCAGTTTCGGTTTCTCCGCCGGGGAGCTGTTTTTT. Its translation: CASSFGFSAGELFF. J is TRBJ2-2 and V is TRBV27; unclear D gene. The length of the CDR3 is 14 residues. From germline, CDR1 is MNHEY and CDR2 SMNVEV (reference sequence). V was cut by 3 bases and J by 6 bases, with 11 bases left in between.

This chain links TRBV9 with TRBJ1-3, with unresolved D. The CDR3 contains 15 residues. Germline V CDR1 and CDR2: SGDLS, YYNGEE. V lost 0 bases and J 0 bases, leaving 7 bases between the germline ends. This CDR3 is CASSVEPGSGNTIYF. CDR3 coding DNA: TGTGCCAGCAGCGTAGAGCCAGGCTCTGGAAACACCATATATTTT.

A note on this clone: At the DNA level, this CDR3 is encoded by other sequences in the same sample as well. The chain has TRBV5-1 and TRBJ2-1, with D unclear. CDR3 length: 13 amino acids. In germline, CDR1 is SGHRS, CDR2 YFSETQ. The V gene lost 0 bases and the J gene lost 5 bases, with 6 bases spanning the gap. The CDR3 sequence is CASSLDRDNEQFF. The CDR3 DNA reads as TGCGCCAGCAGCTTGGACAGAGACAATGAGCAGTTCTTC.

The rearrangement uses TRBV19 and TRBJ2-7; possible D gene TRBD2, 6 bases. Trimming took 5 bases from V and 1 from J, leaving 15 bases between them. The CDR3 covers 15 residues. Germline values: CDR1 LNHDA, CDR2 SQIVND (reference sequence). For the CDR3, the DNA is TGTGCCAGTAGTGACAGCACGGGGGTATCCTACGAGCAGTACTTC. Protein product: CASSDSTGVSYEQYF.

V usage is TRBV7-2 and J usage is TRBJ1-1, with a tentative D call TRBD1 (5 bases). The germline CDR1 and CDR2 sequences are SGHTA and FQGNSA. V dropped 6 bases and J dropped 1 base, with 12 bases sitting between them. This CDR3 has 14 amino acids. CDR3 coding DNA: TGTGCCAGCAGTTTACAGGTCACGAACACTGAAGCTTTCTTT. It specifies CASSLQVTNTEAFF. The full variable domain, its missing parts supplied by reference TRBV7-2 and TRBJ1-1, is GAGVSQSPSNKVTEKGKDVELRCDPISGHTALYWYRQSLGQGLEFLIYFQGNSAPDKSGLPSDRFSAERTGGSVSTLTIQRTQQEDSAVYLCASSLQVTNTEAFFGQGTRLTVV.

The V gene is TRBV7-9, the J gene TRBJ2-1; TRBD2 matches at 10 bases. This CDR3 spans 15 amino acids. Unmatched junction bases numbered 5, after V lost 5 bases and J lost 4 bases. Per germline, CDR1 SEHNR and CDR2 FQNEAQ (reference sequence). The CDR3 nucleotides read TGTGCCAGCAGCATTCTAGCGGGAGAATACAATGAGCAGTTCTTC. Encoded protein: CASSILAGEYNEQFF. Based on the CDR3 plus reference TRBV7-9 and TRBJ2-1, the full variable domain is DTGVSQNPRHKITKRGQNVTFRCDPISEHNRLYWYRQTLGQGPEFLTYFQNEAQLEKSRLLSDRFSAERPKGSFSTLEIQRTEQGDSAMYLCASSILAGEYNEQFFGPGTRLTVL.

In its sample, this clone was seen once. This chain links TRBV5-4 with TRBJ1-3; D is unclear. CDR1 and CDR2 from the germline V gene are SGHNT and YYREEE (reference sequence). Trimming took off 0 bases at V and 0 bases at J, with 10 bases between the two ends. The length of the CDR3 is 16 residues. In DNA, the CDR3 is TGTGCCAGCAGCTTGGATGCAGGAAACTCTGGAAACACCATATATTTT. This codes for CASSLDAGNSGNTIYF.

The rearrangement links TRBV13 to TRBJ2-3, with 8 bases lining up with TRBD2. The CDR3 is 14 amino acids. CDR1 is PRHDT and CDR2 is FYEKMQ in the germline V gene (reference sequence). V lost 8 bases, J lost 5 bases, and 9 bases stayed unmatched. The CDR3 loop reads CASAPGGGEDTQYF. The CDR3 DNA sequence: TGTGCCAGCGCCCCCGGGGGGGGTGAAGATACGCAGTATTTT.

The V call is TRBV27, the J call TRBJ2-7, with 7 bases aligning to TRBD1. After removal of 6 bases from V and 0 bases from J, the junction contained 8 bases not matched to a gene. This CDR3 spans 15 amino acids. Germline V gives CDR1 MNHEY, CDR2 SMNVEV (reference sequence). The CDR3 region has the DNA TGTGCCAGCAGCTTGACAGGGCCGATCTCCTACGAGCAGTACTTC. Translation: CASSLTGPISYEQYF.

Concerning this clone itself: Other DNA sequences in this specimen translate into the identical CDR3. The chain couples TRBV5-1 to TRBJ2-1; D possibly corresponds to TRBD1 (6 bases). V was cut by 1 base and J by 0 bases, with 11 bases left in between. Germline V gene sequence: CDR1 SGHRS, CDR2 YFSETQ. CDR3 length equals 16 residues. The chain's CDR3 is CASSLPTGSSYNEQFF. The CDR3 DNA sequence: TGCGCCAGCAGCTTGCCTACAGGGAGCTCCTACAATGAGCAGTTCTTC. Full variable domain (rest looked up from reference TRBV5-1 and TRBJ2-1): KAGVTQTPRYLIKTRGQQVTLSCSPISGHRSVSWYQQTPGQGLQFLFEYFSETQRNKGNFPGRFSGRQFSNSRSEMNVSTLELGDSALYLCASSLPTGSSYNEQFFGPGTRLTVL.

This clone turned up a few times. This chain joins TRBV7-9 and TRBJ2-1; 7 nucleotides match TRBD1. CDR3 length: 16 amino acids. J was trimmed by 12 bases and V by 5 bases; bases with no gene match: 19. Germline V gives CDR1 SEHNR, CDR2 FQNEAQ (reference sequence). The CDR3 reads CASSPRGGRGIEGQFF. In nucleotides, the CDR3 is TGTGCCAGCAGCCCACGCGGCGGCAGGGGGATAGAAGGGCAGTTCTTC.

This chain links TRBV2 with TRBJ1-4; D is undetermined. Germline-derived CDR1 and CDR2 are SNHLY and FYNNEI. This CDR3 is built from 12 residues. V dropped 3 bases and J dropped 8 bases, with 7 bases sitting between them. Written as DNA, the CDR3 is TGTGCCAGCAGTGAGCAGCGGGAAAAACTGTTTTTT. Translation gives CASSEQREKLFF.

The CDR3 loop is CASSGVLAGSTDTQYF. CDR3 bases: TGTGCCAGCAGTGGGGTTTTGGCGGGAAGCACAGATACGCAGTATTTT. This sequence joins TRBV27 and TRBJ2-3, with D possibly TRBD2 on 6 matching bases. This CDR3 has 16 residues. The V and J ends lost 5 bases and 0 bases respectively, with 15 bases between them. Germline CDR1 and CDR2: MNHEY and SMNVEV (reference sequence).

The rearrangement joins TRBV7-8 to TRBJ1-1, with 8 bases fitting TRBD1. The V gene's germline CDR1 is SGHVS and CDR2 FQNEAQ. V shed 5 bases and J 4 bases; nucleotides not matched to a gene: 9. The CDR3 runs to 15 residues. The chain's CDR3 is CASSIGQGLFTEAFF. CDR3 DNA: TGTGCCAGCAGCATCGGACAGGGCCTTTTCACTGAAGCTTTCTTT. The entire variable domain, with the rest obtained from reference TRBV7-8 and TRBJ1-1, is as follows: GAGVSQSPRYKVAKRGQDVALRCDPISGHVSLFWYQQALGQGPEFLTYFQNEAQLDKSGLPSDRFFAERPEGSVSTLKIQRTQQEDSAVYLCASSIGQGLFTEAFFGQGTRLTVV.

The chain carries TRBV18 and TRBJ2-2, with 11 bases fitting TRBD2. Germline loops: CDR1 KGHSH, CDR2 LQKENI. CDR3 size: 16 residues. V was clipped by 4 bases and J by 2 bases; unmatched bases: 3. The CDR3 spells CASSRLAGYNTGELFF. For the CDR3, the DNA is TGTGCCAGCTCACGACTAGCGGGATACAACACCGGGGAGCTGTTTTTT.

The chain carries TRBV27 and TRBJ2-7; no clear D gene. The germline gives CDR1 MNHEY, CDR2 SMNVEV (reference sequence). V lost 4 bases, J lost 0 bases, and 7 bases lay in between. The length of the CDR3 is 13 residues. CDR3 sequence: CASSYTDSYEQYF. The CDR3 DNA reads as TGTGCCAGCAGTTATACAGACTCCTACGAGCAGTACTTC.

This chain links TRBV11-2 with TRBJ1-5; no definite D call. The CDR3 spans 13 residues. CDR1 SGHAT and CDR2 FQNNGV come from the germline V gene. Trimming removed 5 bases at V and 7 bases at J, with 12 bases between. CDR3 coding DNA: TGTGCCAGCAGCAAGGATTCAGGACAGCCCCAGCATTTT. Protein sequence: CASSKDSGQPQHF.

The CDR3 DNA sequence: TGTGCCAGCAGCAAAAAAAGACGACAGTACACCGGGGAGCTGTTTTTT. It is translated as CASSKKRRQYTGELFF. The chain has TRBV21-1 and TRBJ2-2; the tabulated D call, TRBD1, remains unverified against the DNA. TRBV21-1 is designated a pseudogene. CDR3 length: 16 amino acids.